This TCR beta chain derives from a study of monozygotic twins with inflammatory bowel disease. No DNA is given; TCRdb re-called the 5' RACE reads and lists each CDR3 protein once. This sample's clone table lists some 400,000 distinct CDR3 sequences. Germline CDR1 MDHEN, CDR2 SYDVKM. The CDR3 is 16 amino acids. With no T cell sorting beforehand, total RNA was isolated from whole blood. This clonotype was sampled from a human donor with ulcerative colitis or Crohn's disease, or a healthy co-twin of an affected twin (not recorded which). This chain connects TRBV28 to TRBJ2-1; no DNA is available, so the TRBD2 call from TCRdb remains unchecked. The sample was blood. The CDR3: CASSSKLADTYNEQFF.